The clone carrying this T cell receptor (beta chain) was found once. The antigen remains undetermined. Clones were read by immunoSEQ multiplex PCR, and TCRdb kept only the in-frame ones, dropping some. The repertoire holds 100,000 to 150,000 clones, with roughly 89% as singletons. These data originate in a study of T cell responses to AZD1222 COVID-19 vaccine. Trimming took off 1 base at V and 1 base at J, with 2 bases between the two ends. CDR3 size: 13 residues. CDR1 is LGHNT and CDR2 is FRNRAP in the germline V gene. Findings and limits, study-wide: Reportedly, close to half of spike-specific TCRs are directed against unmutated variant regions.

Sequences were derived from peripheral blood, sampled on day 0 of AZD1222 vaccination. The chain recombines TRBV12-5 with TRBJ1-3, with no clear D. The source is an adult in good health. CDR3 sequence: CASGLGSGNTIYF. The CDR3 region has the DNA TGTGCTAGTGGTTTGGGTTCTGGAAACACCATATATTTT. Supplemented by reference TRBV12-5 and TRBJ1-3, the full variable domain reads DARVTQTPRHKVTEMGQEVTMRCQPILGHNTVFWYRQTMMQGLELLAYFRNRAPLDDSGMPKDRFSAEMPDATLATLKIQPSEPRDSAVYFCASGLGSGNTIYFGEGSWLTVV.